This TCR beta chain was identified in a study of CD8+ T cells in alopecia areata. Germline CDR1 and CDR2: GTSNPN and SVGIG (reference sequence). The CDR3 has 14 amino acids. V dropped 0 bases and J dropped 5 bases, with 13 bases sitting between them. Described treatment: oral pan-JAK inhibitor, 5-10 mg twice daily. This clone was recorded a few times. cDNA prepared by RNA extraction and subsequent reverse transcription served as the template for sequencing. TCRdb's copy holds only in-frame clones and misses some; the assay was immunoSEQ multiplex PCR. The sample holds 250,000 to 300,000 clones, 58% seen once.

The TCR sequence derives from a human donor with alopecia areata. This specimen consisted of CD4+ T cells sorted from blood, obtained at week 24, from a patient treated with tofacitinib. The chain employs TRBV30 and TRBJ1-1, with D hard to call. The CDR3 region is CAWSVLGIRTEAFF. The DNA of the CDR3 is TGTGCCTGGAGTGTACTGGGAATAAGAACTGAAGCTTTCTTT. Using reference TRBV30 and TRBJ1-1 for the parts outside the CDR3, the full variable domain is SQTIHQWPATLVQPVGSPLSLECTVEGTSNPNLYWYRQAAGRGLQLLFYSVGIGQISSEVPQNLSASRPQDRQFILSSKKLLLSDSGFYLCAWSVLGIRTEAFFGQGTRLTVV.